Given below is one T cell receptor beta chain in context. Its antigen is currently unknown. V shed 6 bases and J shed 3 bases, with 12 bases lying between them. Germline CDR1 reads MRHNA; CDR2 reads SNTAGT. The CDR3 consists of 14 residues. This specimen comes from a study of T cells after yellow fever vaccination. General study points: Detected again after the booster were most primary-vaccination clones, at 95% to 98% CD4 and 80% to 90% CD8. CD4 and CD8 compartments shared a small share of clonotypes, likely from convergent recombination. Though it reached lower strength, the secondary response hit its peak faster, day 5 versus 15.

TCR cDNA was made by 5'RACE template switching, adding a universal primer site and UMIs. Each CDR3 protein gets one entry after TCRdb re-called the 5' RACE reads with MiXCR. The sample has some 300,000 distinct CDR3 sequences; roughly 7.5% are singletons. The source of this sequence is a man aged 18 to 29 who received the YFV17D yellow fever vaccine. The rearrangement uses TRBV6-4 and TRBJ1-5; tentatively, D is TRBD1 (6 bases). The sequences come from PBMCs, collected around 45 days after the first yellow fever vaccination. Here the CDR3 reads CASRTGHPNQPQHF. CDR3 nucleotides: TGTGCCAGCAGAACAGGGCACCCCAATCAGCCCCAGCATTTT.